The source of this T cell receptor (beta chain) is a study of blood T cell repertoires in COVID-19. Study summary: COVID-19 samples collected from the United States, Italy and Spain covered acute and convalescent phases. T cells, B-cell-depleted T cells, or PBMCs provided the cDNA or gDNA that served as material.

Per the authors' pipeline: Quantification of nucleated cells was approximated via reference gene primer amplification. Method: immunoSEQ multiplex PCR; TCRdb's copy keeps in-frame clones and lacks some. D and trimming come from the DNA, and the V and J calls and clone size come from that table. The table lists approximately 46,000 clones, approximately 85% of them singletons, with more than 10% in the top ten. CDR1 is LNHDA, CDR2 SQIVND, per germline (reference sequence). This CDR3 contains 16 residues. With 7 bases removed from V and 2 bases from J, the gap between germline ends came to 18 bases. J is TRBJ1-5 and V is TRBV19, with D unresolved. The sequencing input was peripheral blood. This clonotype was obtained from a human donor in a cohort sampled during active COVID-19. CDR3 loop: CASKLGSPLGNQPQHF. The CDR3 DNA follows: TGTGCCAGTAAACTGGGGAGTCCGCTCGGCAATCAGCCCCAGCATTTT. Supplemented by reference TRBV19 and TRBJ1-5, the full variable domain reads DGGITQSPKYLFRKEGQNVTLSCEQNLNHDAMYWYRQDPGQGLRLIYYSQIVNDFQKGDIAEGYSVSREKKESFPLTVTSAQKNPTAFYLCASKLGSPLGNQPQHFGDGTRLSIL.